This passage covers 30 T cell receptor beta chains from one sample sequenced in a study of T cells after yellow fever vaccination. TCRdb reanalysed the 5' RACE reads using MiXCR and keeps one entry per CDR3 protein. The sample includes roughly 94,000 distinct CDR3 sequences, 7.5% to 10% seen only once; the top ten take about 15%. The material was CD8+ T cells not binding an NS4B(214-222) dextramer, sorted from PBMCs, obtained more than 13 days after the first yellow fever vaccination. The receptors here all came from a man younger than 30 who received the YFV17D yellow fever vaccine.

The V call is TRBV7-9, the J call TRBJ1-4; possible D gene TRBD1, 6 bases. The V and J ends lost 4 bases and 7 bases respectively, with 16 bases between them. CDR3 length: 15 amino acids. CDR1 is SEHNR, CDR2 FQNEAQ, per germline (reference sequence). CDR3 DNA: TGTGCCAGCAGCTCAGGACAGCAACTCCGTGAAAAACTGTTTTTT. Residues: CASSSGQQLREKLFF.

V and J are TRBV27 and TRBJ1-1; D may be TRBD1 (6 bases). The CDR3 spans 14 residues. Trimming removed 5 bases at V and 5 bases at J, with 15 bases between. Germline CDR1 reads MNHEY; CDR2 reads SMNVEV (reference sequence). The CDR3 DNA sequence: TGTGCCAGCAGTCCTGGACAGTCAGGGACTGAAGCTTTCTTT. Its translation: CASSPGQSGTEAFF.

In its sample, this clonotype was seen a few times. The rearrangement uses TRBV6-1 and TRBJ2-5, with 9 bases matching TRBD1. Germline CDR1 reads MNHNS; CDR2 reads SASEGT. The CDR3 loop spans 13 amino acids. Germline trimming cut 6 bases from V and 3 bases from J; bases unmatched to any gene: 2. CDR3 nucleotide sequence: TGTGCCAGCAGATGGACAGGGGAAGAGACCCAGTACTTC. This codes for CASRWTGEETQYF.

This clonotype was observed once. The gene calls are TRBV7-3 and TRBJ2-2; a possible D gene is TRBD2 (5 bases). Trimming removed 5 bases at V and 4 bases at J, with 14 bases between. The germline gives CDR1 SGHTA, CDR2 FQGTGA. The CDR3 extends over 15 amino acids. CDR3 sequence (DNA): TGTGCCAGCAGCACGACGCCGGGATTCACCGGGGAGCTGTTTTTT. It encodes CASSTTPGFTGELFF.

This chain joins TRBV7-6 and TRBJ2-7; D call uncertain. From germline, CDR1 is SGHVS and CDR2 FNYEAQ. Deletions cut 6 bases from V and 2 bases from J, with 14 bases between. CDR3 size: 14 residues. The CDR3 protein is CASRTRYAPYEQYV. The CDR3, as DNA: TGTGCCAGCAGGACCAGGTACGCCCCCTACGAGCAGTACGTC.

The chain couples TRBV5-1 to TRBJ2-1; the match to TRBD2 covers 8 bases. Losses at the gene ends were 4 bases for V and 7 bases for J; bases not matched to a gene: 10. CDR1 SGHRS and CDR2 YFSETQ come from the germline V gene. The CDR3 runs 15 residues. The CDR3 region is CASSPRGGGWNEQFF. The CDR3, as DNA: TGCGCCAGCAGCCCGAGGGGCGGGGGGTGGAATGAGCAGTTCTTC.

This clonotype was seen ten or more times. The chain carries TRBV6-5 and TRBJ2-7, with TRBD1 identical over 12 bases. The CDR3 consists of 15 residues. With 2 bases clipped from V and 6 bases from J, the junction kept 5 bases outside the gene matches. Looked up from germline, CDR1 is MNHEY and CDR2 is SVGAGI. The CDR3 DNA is TGTGCCAGCAGTTACGGGACAGGGGGCATCTCCGAGCAGTACTTC. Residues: CASSYGTGGISEQYF.

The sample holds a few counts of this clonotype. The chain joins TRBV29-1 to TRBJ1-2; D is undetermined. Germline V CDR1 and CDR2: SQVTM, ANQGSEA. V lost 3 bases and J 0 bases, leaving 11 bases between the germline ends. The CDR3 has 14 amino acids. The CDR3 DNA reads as TGCAGCGTTGATGTCTCCGCTTCTAACTATGGCTACACCTTC. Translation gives CSVDVSASNYGYTF.

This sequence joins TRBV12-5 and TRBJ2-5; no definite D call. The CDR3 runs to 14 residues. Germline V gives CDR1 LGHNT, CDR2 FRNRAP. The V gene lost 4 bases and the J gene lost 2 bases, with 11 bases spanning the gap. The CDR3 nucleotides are TGTGCTAGTGGTTCCTCGGCGGAGCAAGAGACCCAGTACTTC. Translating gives CASGSSAEQETQYF. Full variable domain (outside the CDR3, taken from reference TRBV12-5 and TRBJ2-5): DARVTQTPRHKVTEMGQEVTMRCQPILGHNTVFWYRQTMMQGLELLAYFRNRAPLDDSGMPKDRFSAEMPDATLATLKIQPSEPRDSAVYFCASGSSAEQETQYFGPGTRLLVL.

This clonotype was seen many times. CDR3 bases: TGCAGCGTTGATGGGACAGGGACGCGGGAAAAACTGTTTTTT. Its translation: CSVDGTGTREKLFF. The V call is TRBV29-1, the J call TRBJ1-4, with 9 bases identical to TRBD1. Looked up from germline, CDR1 is SQVTM and CDR2 is ANQGSEA. V was pared by 3 bases and J by 8 bases, with 7 bases of the junction left unmatched. The CDR3 has 14 residues.

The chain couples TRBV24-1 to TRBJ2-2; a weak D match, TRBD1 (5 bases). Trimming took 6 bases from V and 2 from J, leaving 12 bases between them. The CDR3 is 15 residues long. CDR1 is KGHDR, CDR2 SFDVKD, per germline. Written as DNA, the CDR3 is TGTGCCACCAGTCAGGGAACGACAAACACCGGGGAGCTGTTTTTT. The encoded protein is CATSQGTTNTGELFF.

The CDR3 nucleotides are TGTGCCCTAGGGAGAAGGGCTAACAATGAGCAGTTCTTC. It is translated as CALGRRANNEQFF. The chain couples TRBV21-1 to TRBJ2-1; TRBD2 reflects the table's D call only, with no check against the DNA. TRBV21-1 is shown as a pseudogene. The CDR3 contains 13 residues.

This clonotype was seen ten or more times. Here the CDR3 reads CASSLEADNSPLHF. The CDR3 DNA follows: TGTGCCAGCAGTTTGGAGGCCGATAATTCACCCCTCCACTTT. The gene calls are TRBV12-3 or TRBV12-4 and TRBJ1-6, with D unclear. This CDR3 has 14 residues. The V and J ends lost 3 bases and 5 bases respectively, with 8 bases between them.

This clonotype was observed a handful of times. As DNA, the CDR3 is TGCAGCGTTGAACAGGACAACGAAGCTTTCTTT. It translates to CSVEQDNEAFF. The gene calls are TRBV29-1 and TRBJ1-1, with D tentatively TRBD1 (5 bases). This CDR3 region has 11 residues. Germline V gives CDR1 SQVTM, CDR2 ANQGSEA. With 2 bases removed from V and 8 bases from J, the gap between germline ends came to 9 bases.

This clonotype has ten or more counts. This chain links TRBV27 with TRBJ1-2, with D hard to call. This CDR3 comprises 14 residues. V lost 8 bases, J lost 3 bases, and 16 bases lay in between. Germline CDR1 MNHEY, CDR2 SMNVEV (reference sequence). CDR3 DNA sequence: TGTGCCAGCGGGATCAAGGGCAGCCACTATGGCTACACCTTC. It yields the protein CASGIKGSHYGYTF.

CDR3 sequence (DNA): TGTGCCAGCAAGAATGAGCTTGTCGAAAAACTGTTTTTT. Its translation: CASKNELVEKLFF. V usage is TRBV2 and J usage is TRBJ1-4; no definite D call. The CDR3 runs to 13 residues. Trimming removed 7 bases at V and 8 bases at J, with 14 bases between. Germline V gene lookup returns CDR1 SNHLY and CDR2 FYNNEI.

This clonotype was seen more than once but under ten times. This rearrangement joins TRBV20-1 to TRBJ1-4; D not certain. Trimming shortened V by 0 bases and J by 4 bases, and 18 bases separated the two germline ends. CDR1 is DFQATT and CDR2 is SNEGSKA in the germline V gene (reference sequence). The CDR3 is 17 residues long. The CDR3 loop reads CSARDVWAAELNEKLFF. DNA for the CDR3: TGCAGTGCTAGAGATGTATGGGCGGCGGAGCTTAATGAAAAACTGTTTTTT.

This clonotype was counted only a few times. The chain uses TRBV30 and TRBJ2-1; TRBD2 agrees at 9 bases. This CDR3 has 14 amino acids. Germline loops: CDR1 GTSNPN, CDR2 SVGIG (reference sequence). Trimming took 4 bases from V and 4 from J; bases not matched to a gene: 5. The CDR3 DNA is TGTGCCTGGAATGGGCGGGGGGGGTACAATGAGCAGTTCTTC. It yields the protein CAWNGRGGYNEQFF.

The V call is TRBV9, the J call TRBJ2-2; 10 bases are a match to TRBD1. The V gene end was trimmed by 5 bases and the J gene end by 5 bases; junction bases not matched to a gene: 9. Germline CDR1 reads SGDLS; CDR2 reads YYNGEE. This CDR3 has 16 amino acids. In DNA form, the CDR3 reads TGTGCCAGCAGTGCGCCGGGACAGGGGCTGACCGGGGAGCTGTTTTTT. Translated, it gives CASSAPGQGLTGELFF.

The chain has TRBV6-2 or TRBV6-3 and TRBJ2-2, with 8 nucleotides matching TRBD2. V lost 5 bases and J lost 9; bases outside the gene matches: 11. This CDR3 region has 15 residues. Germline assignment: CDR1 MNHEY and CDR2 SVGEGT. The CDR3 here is CASSATSETDRELFF. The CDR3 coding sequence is TGTGCCAGCAGTGCGACTAGCGAGACTGACCGGGAGCTGTTTTTT.

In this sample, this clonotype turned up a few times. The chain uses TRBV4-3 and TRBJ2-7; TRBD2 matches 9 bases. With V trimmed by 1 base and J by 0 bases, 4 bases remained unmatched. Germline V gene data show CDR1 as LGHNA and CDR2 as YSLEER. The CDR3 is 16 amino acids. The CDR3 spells CASSQGWRGGSYEQYF. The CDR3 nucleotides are TGCGCCAGCAGCCAAGGGTGGCGGGGGGGCTCCTACGAGCAGTACTTC.

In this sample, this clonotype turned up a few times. The CDR3 protein is CASSWTTYNEQFF. CDR3 bases: TGTGCCAGCAGTTGGACAACCTACAATGAGCAGTTCTTC. The chain has TRBV6-2 or TRBV6-3 and TRBJ2-1; tentative D call: TRBD1 (5 bases). Germline CDR1 is MNHEY and CDR2 is SVGEGT. V was trimmed by 4 bases and J by 2 bases, leaving 6 bases between them. The CDR3 is made up of 13 amino acids.

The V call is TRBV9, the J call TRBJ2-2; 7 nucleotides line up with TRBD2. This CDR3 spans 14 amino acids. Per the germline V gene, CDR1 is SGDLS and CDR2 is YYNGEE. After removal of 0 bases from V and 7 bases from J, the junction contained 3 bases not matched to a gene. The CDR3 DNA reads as TGTGCCAGCAGCGTAGGGGGGGGTAGCGGGGAGCTGTTTTTT. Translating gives CASSVGGGSGELFF. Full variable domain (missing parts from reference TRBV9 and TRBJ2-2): DSGVTQTPKHLITATGQRVTLRCSPRSGDLSVYWYQQSLDQGLQFLIQYYNGEERAKGNILERFSAQQFPDLHSELNLSSLELGDSALYFCASSVGGGSGELFFGEGSRLTVL.

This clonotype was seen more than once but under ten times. The CDR3 region has the DNA TGCAGTGCCTCCTCGACTAGCGGGGAGACAGATACGCAGTATTTT. Residues: CSASSTSGETDTQYF. This chain joins TRBV20-1 and TRBJ2-3, with 11 bases matching TRBD2. Germline values: CDR1 DFQATT, CDR2 SNEGSKA (reference sequence). Unmatched junction bases numbered 8, after V lost 6 bases and J lost 3 bases. The CDR3 covers 15 residues.

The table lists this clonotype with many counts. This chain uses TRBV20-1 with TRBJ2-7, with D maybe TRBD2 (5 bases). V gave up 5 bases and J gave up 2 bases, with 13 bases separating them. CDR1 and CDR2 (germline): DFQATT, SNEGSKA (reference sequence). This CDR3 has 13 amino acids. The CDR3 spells CSAQVDGTYEQYV. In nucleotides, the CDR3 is TGCAGTGCTCAAGTGGACGGGACCTACGAGCAGTACGTC.

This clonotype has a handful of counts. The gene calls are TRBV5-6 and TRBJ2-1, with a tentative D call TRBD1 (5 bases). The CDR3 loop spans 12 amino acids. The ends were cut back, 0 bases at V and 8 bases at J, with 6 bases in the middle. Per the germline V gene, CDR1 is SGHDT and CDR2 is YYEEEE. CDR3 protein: CASSLGGYEQFF. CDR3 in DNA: TGTGCCAGCAGCTTGGGGGGCTATGAGCAGTTCTTC.

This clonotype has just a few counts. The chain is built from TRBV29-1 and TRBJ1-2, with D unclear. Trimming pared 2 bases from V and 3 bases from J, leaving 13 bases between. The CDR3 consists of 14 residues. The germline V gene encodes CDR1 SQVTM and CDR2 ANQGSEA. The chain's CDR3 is CSVETSPLYYGYTF. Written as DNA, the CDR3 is TGCAGCGTTGAAACGTCCCCACTCTACTATGGCTACACCTTC. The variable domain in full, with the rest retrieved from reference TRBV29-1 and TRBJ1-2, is SAVISQKPSRDICQRGTSLTIQCQVDSQVTMMFWYRQQPGQSLTLIATANQGSEATYESGFVIDKFPISRPNLTFSTLTVSNMSPEDSSIYLCSVETSPLYYGYTFGSGTRLTVV.

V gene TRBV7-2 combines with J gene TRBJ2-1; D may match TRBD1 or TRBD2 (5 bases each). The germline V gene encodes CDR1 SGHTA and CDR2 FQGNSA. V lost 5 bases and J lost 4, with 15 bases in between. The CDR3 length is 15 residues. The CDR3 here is CASSPLNGGYNEQFF. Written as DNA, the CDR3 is TGTGCCAGCAGCCCTTTGAATGGGGGATACAATGAGCAGTTCTTC. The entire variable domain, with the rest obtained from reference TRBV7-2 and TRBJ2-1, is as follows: GAGVSQSPSNKVTEKGKDVELRCDPISGHTALYWYRQSLGQGLEFLIYFQGNSAPDKSGLPSDRFSAERTGGSVSTLTIQRTQQEDSAVYLCASSPLNGGYNEQFFGPGTRLTVL.

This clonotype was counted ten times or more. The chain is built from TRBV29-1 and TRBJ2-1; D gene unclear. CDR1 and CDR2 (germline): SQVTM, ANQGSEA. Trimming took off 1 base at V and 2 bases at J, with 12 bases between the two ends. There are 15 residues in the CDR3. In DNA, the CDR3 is TGCAGCGTTGAAGGGGTCAGATCACCCTACAATGAGCAGTTCTTC. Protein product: CSVEGVRSPYNEQFF.

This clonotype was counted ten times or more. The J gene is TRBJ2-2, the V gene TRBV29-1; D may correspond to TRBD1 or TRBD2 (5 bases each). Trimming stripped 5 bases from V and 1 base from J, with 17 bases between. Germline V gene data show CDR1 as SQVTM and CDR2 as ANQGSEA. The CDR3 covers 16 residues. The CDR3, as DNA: TGCAGCGTTTCCCTCGAGGGGCGCGGGAACACCGGGGAGCTGTTTTTT. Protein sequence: CSVSLEGRGNTGELFF.